This paragraph reports one T cell receptor beta chain. This sample was taken from a study of T-cell reconstitution after alpha-beta-depleted transplantation in children. The CDR3 contains 13 residues. V was cut by 4 bases and J by 5 bases, with 9 bases left in between. Germline V gives CDR1 SEHNR, CDR2 FQNEAQ (reference sequence). It was with unique molecular identifiers that the TCRbeta library was prepared. TCRdb analysed the PCR reads with MiXCR anew, one entry per CDR3 protein. The table records about 640,000 distinct CDR3 sequences, roughly 13% of them present only once. The sample here was PBMCs, mostly from graft donor cells, taken 360 days after TCRalphabeta/CD19-depleted stem cell transplant. The receptor was derived from a male patient between 5 and 17 years old who had a stem cell transplant for acute myeloid leukemia, so the T cells may come from the graft donor. The chain recombines TRBV7-9 with TRBJ1-5; D not resolved. CDR3 DNA sequence: TGTGCCAGCAGCTACACCTCCTATCAGCCCCAGCATTTT. Amino acids: CASSYTSYQPQHF.